Following are 23 T cell receptor beta chains from one sample sequenced in a study of blood T cell repertoires in COVID-19. Using immunoSEQ multiplex PCR, the repertoire was profiled, and TCRdb retains in-frame clones only, with some absent. Here the sample spans 160,000 or so clones, about four fifths being singletons. Material for sequencing was peripheral blood. The receptors come from a man aged 60 to 75 with acute or convalescent COVID-19.

In its sample, this clone was seen a few times. The gene calls are TRBV3-1 (or the pseudogene TRBV3-2) and TRBJ2-2, with 10 bases that match TRBD2. This CDR3 comprises 17 residues. Germline CDR1 LGHDT, CDR2 YNNKEL (reference sequence). J lost 3 bases, V lost 1 base, and 5 bases had no gene match. The DNA of the CDR3 is TGTGCCAGCAGCCAAGTGCAGCGGGGGGGGTACACCGGGGAGCTGTTTTTT. This translates into CASSQVQRGGYTGELFF.

The sample holds one count of this clone. V and J are TRBV7-3 and TRBJ2-1; D possibly corresponds to TRBD2 (6 bases). The CDR3 has 14 amino acids. With 6 bases removed from V and 7 bases from J, the gap between germline ends came to 16 bases. Germline CDR1 reads SGHTA; CDR2 reads FQGTGA. The CDR3 is CASSSSVGGNEQFF. The CDR3 DNA follows: TGTGCCAGCAGTTCCTCCGTCGGAGGGAATGAGCAGTTCTTC. The entire variable domain, with the rest obtained from reference TRBV7-3 and TRBJ2-1, is as follows: GAGVSQTPSNKVTEKGKYVELRCDPISGHTALYWYRQSLGQGPEFLIYFQGTGAADDSGLPNDRFFAVRPEGSVSTLKIQRTERGDSAVYLCASSSSVGGNEQFFGPGTRLTVL.

The genes are TRBV24-1 and TRBJ2-3; 13 bases fit TRBD2. Per germline, CDR1 KGHDR and CDR2 SFDVKD. With 3 bases clipped from V and 3 bases from J, the junction kept 5 bases outside the gene matches. The CDR3 has 17 residues. In DNA form, the CDR3 reads TGTGCCACCAGTGATCCCGGGACTAGCGGGGTAACAGATACGCAGTATTTT. This sequence encodes CATSDPGTSGVTDTQYF.

V and J are TRBV6-6 and TRBJ1-2, with D possibly being TRBD1 (5 bases). The V and J ends lost 5 bases and 5 bases respectively, with 12 bases between them. This CDR3 has 13 amino acids. Germline V gives CDR1 MNHNY, CDR2 SVGAGI (reference sequence). Here the CDR3 DNA reads TGTGCCAGCAGTCCAGGGAATAGTTATGGCTACACCTTC. It codes for CASSPGNSYGYTF.

The rearrangement joins TRBV6-5 to TRBJ1-2; weak D call: TRBD1 (6 bases). The germline V gene has CDR1 MNHEY and CDR2 SVGAGI. There are 13 residues in the CDR3. V lost 5 bases to trimming and J lost 4 bases, with 11 bases between them. The CDR3 spells CASSPDRSYGYTF. CDR3 bases: TGTGCCAGCAGTCCGGACAGATCCTATGGCTACACCTTC.

This clone was counted only a few times. This chain uses TRBV11-2 with TRBJ2-2; 11 bases align to TRBD2. Trimming at V came to 5 bases and at J to 7 bases, leaving 12 bases not matched to a gene. The CDR3 is 17 amino acids. The germline gives CDR1 SGHAT, CDR2 FQNNGV. The CDR3 spells CASSPRLLAGAHGELFF. The CDR3 DNA reads as TGTGCCAGCAGCCCTAGGTTACTAGCGGGAGCACACGGGGAGCTGTTTTTT.

This rearrangement joins TRBV28 to TRBJ1-6; tentatively, D is TRBD1 (6 bases). The CDR3 is 13 residues long. Per the germline V gene, CDR1 is MDHEN and CDR2 is SYDVKM. Trimming removed 10 bases from V and 5 bases from J, with 12 bases in between. The chain's CDR3 is CATTQGNNSPLHF. As DNA, the CDR3 is TGTGCCACCACACAGGGTAATAATTCACCCCTCCACTTT. The full variable domain, with the rest looked up from reference TRBV28 and TRBJ1-6, is DVKVTQSSRYLVKRTGEKVFLECVQDMDHENMFWYRQDPGLGLRLIYFSYDVKMKEKGDIPEGYSVSREKKERFSLILESASTNQTSMYLCATTQGNNSPLHFGNGTRLTVT.

This clone has more than one count but fewer than ten. The chain employs TRBV4-1 and TRBJ1-2, with 8 bases fitting TRBD1. Trimming took 1 base from V and 4 from J; bases not matched to a gene: 17. Germline V gives CDR1 MGHRA, CDR2 YSYEKL. The CDR3 extends over 19 amino acids. Here the CDR3 reads CASSQVFPRRQGASYGYTF. The CDR3 DNA reads TGCGCCAGCAGCCAAGTTTTCCCCCGGAGGCAGGGGGCCTCCTATGGCTACACCTTC.

V gene TRBV5-6 combines with J gene TRBJ1-5; D perhaps matches TRBD1 (5 bases). CDR1 and CDR2 (germline): SGHDT, YYEEEE. There are 16 residues in the CDR3. Between the trimmed V and J ends, which lost 0 bases and 3 bases, there was a span of 13 bases. The CDR3, as DNA: TGTGCCAGCAGCTTGGCCTGGGGGGAGCCCAATCAGCCCCAGCATTTT. Protein: CASSLAWGEPNQPQHF.

J is TRBJ2-1 and V is TRBV6-5, with 14 nucleotides matching TRBD2. Germline values: CDR1 MNHEY, CDR2 SVGAGI. Trimming removed 3 bases from V and 14 bases from J; junction bases left unmatched: 9. CDR3 length: 15 amino acids. CDR3 region: CASSYRTSGRSLEFF. CDR3 bases: TGTGCCAGCAGTTATAGGACTAGCGGGAGGAGTCTAGAGTTCTTC.

This chain links TRBV5-1 with TRBJ1-1; D may be TRBD1 (6 bases). CDR1 and CDR2 from the germline V gene are SGHRS and YFSETQ. The CDR3 has 15 residues. The ends were cut back, 1 base at V and 3 bases at J, with 13 bases in the middle. CDR3 DNA sequence: TGCGCCAGCAGCTTGTGGCTACAGGGAGACACTGAAGCTTTCTTT. Translating it yields CASSLWLQGDTEAFF.

The CDR3 here is CASSQFHSTDTQYF. CDR3 DNA: TGTGCCAGCAGCCAGTTTCATAGCACAGATACGCAGTATTTT. The V gene is TRBV3-1 (or the pseudogene TRBV3-2), the J gene TRBJ2-3; D remains unclear. The germline V and J ends were trimmed by 3 bases and 0 bases, with 7 bases remaining between them. The CDR3 is made up of 14 amino acids. Germline V gene sequence: CDR1 LGHDT, CDR2 YNNKEL (reference sequence).

For the CDR3, the DNA is TGTGCCAGCAGCTTACGACAGTCTAATGAAAAACTGTTTTTT. Translated, it gives CASSLRQSNEKLFF. V usage is TRBV7-9 and J usage is TRBJ1-4; possible D gene TRBD1, 5 bases. The germline gives CDR1 SEHNR, CDR2 FQNEAQ (reference sequence). The CDR3 covers 14 residues. The germline V and J ends were trimmed by 2 bases and 3 bases, with 7 bases remaining between them.

This clone was picked up one time. One junction end disagrees with the germline gene, perhaps due to a read error. This sequence joins TRBV7-2 and TRBJ1-2; TRBD1 is a possible D gene (5 bases). Germline-derived CDR1 and CDR2 are SGHTA and FQGNSA. CDR3 length: 11 residues. DNA for the CDR3: TGTGCCAGCAGTCATGGACAATTTTTCTTTTTC. It codes for CASSHGQFFFF. Looking up the rest from reference TRBV7-2 and TRBJ1-2 gives the full variable domain: GAGVSQSPSNKVTEKGKDVELRCDPISGHTALYWYRQSLGQGLEFLIYFQGNSAPDKSGLPSDRFSAERTGGSVSTLTIQRTQQEDSAVYLCASSHGQFFFFGSGTRLTVV.

The V and J genes are TRBV5-4 and TRBJ1-6, with D unresolved. The CDR3 is made up of 17 amino acids. V lost 4 bases to trimming and J lost 0 bases, with 14 bases between them. The germline CDR1 and CDR2 sequences are SGHNT and YYREEE (reference sequence). The CDR3 region is CASSPEAVSSYNSPLHF. CDR3 sequence (DNA): TGTGCCAGCAGCCCAGAGGCAGTTAGCTCCTATAATTCACCCCTCCACTTT.

The chain is built from TRBV10-3 and TRBJ1-2; TRBD1 aligns across 7 bases. Germline CDR1 ENHRY, CDR2 SYGVKD. The CDR3 has 15 amino acids. Trimming took 0 bases from V and 7 from J; bases not matched to a gene: 8. In DNA, the CDR3 is TGTGCCATCAGTGAGTCCAGAGACAGGGTGCTTGGCTACACCTTC. This encodes CAISESRDRVLGYTF.

A note on this clone: Other DNA variants within this sample encode the same CDR3. The J gene is TRBJ1-1, the V gene TRBV18; 7 bases match TRBD1. The CDR3 extends over 15 amino acids. V lost 6 bases, J lost 0 bases, and 7 bases stayed unmatched. Germline V gene sequence: CDR1 KGHSH, CDR2 LQKENI. CDR3 DNA: TGTGCCAGCTCCCCCAGGACAGGCGTGAACACTGAAGCTTTCTTT. Protein: CASSPRTGVNTEAFF.

Written as DNA, the CDR3 is TGTGCCAGCAGCTTAGATAACAGGGGGCTAGGTTCACCCCTCCACTTT. It is translated as CASSLDNRGLGSPLHF. The chain couples TRBV7-2 to TRBJ1-6; 9 bases agree with TRBD1. Per the germline V gene, CDR1 is SGHTA and CDR2 is FQGNSA. The V segment lost 1 base and the J segment 9 bases; nucleotides outside the gene matches: 7. The length of the CDR3 is 16 residues.

This clone was counted a single time. The J gene is TRBJ2-7, the V gene TRBV5-1; 10 nucleotides line up with TRBD1. This CDR3 has 15 amino acids. Germline CDR1 SGHRS, CDR2 YFSETQ. V shed 4 bases, J shed 3 bases, and the junction held 7 bases outside the gene matches. CDR3 nucleotides: TGCGCCAGCAGCCCGGGACAGGGGATTTTCTACGAGCAGTACTTC. Translating it yields CASSPGQGIFYEQYF.

The rearrangement joins TRBV2 to TRBJ1-1; D may be TRBD1 (5 bases). The CDR3 is 13 residues long. V lost 6 bases and J lost 0, with 8 bases in between. Looked up from germline, CDR1 is SNHLY and CDR2 is FYNNEI. The CDR3 sequence is CASRQDLNTEAFF. In DNA, the CDR3 is TGTGCCAGCAGACAGGACCTGAACACTGAAGCTTTCTTT.

The chain couples TRBV5-1 to TRBJ2-5; D is unclear. Trimming cost V 0 bases and J 2 bases, with 5 bases left between them. CDR3 length: 13 residues. The germline V gene encodes CDR1 SGHRS and CDR2 YFSETQ. CDR3 DNA sequence: TGCGCCAGCAGCTTGGTCGGGCAAGAGACCCAGTACTTC. It codes for CASSLVGQETQYF. The whole variable domain, filled in from reference TRBV5-1 and TRBJ2-5, reads KAGVTQTPRYLIKTRGQQVTLSCSPISGHRSVSWYQQTPGQGLQFLFEYFSETQRNKGNFPGRFSGRQFSNSRSEMNVSTLELGDSALYLCASSLVGQETQYFGPGTRLLVL.

The chain links TRBV7-2 to TRBJ2-5; no reliable D call. The CDR3 extends over 12 amino acids. Germline V CDR1 and CDR2: SGHTA, FQGNSA. V was shortened by 4 bases and J by 9 bases, with 12 bases between the two germline ends. The DNA for the CDR3 is TGTGCCAGCAGCTCCCTCCCCCCCGCCCAGTACTTC. Protein sequence: CASSSLPPAQYF.

This rearrangement joins TRBV7-2 to TRBJ1-2; 7 bases agree with TRBD1. Germline CDR1 SGHTA, CDR2 FQGNSA. Trimming at V came to 5 bases and at J to 2 bases, leaving 8 bases not matched to a gene. This CDR3 is 15 amino acids long. CDR3 DNA: TGTGCCAGCAGCCCGGGACAGCTACTAAACTATGGCTACACCTTC. It encodes CASSPGQLLNYGYTF.